The present T cell receptor (beta chain) was sequenced within a study of T-cell memory formation after mild COVID-19. At the level of the study: Clusters of TCRs were largely donor specific.

Study outcomes and limitations: Clones that got smaller from day 15 to 85 had even CD4/CD8, while clones growing later tipped toward CD4+. Pre-infection memory carried some responding clones, suggesting that cross-reactive memory joined.

TCRdb redid the calling of the 5' RACE reads with MiXCR, one entry per CDR3 protein. The sample holds around 320,000 distinct CDR3 sequences, over 25% seen once. To note about this clonotype: The antigen remains undetermined.

Germline V CDR1 and CDR2: SQVTM, ANQGSEA. This CDR3 comprises 15 residues. V lost 2 bases and J lost 6; bases outside the gene matches: 9. The rearrangement links TRBV29-1 to TRBJ2-1; 8 bases match TRBD1. The specimen was PBMCs or a T cell subset sorted from them (not recorded which). The TCR originated in an adult woman who had mild COVID-19 (a few samples of this study predate the infection). Cell type and time point are not known. The CDR3 DNA reads as TGCAGCGTTGAATCCCCGGACAGGGTATCCAATGAGCAGTTCTTC. Its translation: CSVESPDRVSNEQFF.